The 10 T cell receptor beta chains in this list originate from one sample, sequenced in a study of T cells after yellow fever vaccination. One entry per CDR3 protein results from TCRdb running MiXCR on the 5' RACE reads. The table includes about 580,000 distinct CDR3 sequences, roughly a sixth detected once. The sample here was PBMCs, taken less than 6 days after the first yellow fever vaccination. The receptors shown here come from a man between 18 and 29 years old who received the YFV17D yellow fever vaccine.

The V gene is TRBV9, the J gene TRBJ2-3, with D perhaps given as TRBD1 or TRBD2 (5 bases each). Germline V CDR1 and CDR2: SGDLS, YYNGEE. Trimming cost V 0 bases and J 11 bases, with 13 bases left between them. The CDR3 runs 13 residues. The DNA of the CDR3 is TGTGCCAGCAGCGTAGTCGAGGGGAAGAGGCAGTATTTT. Protein: CASSVVEGKRQYF.

This clonotype was detected only a few times. The chain uses TRBV4-2 and TRBJ2-3, with a possible D match to TRBD1 (6 bases). V lost 0 bases and J 0 bases, leaving 16 bases between the germline ends. Germline V lookup: CDR1 LGHNA, CDR2 YNFKEQ. The CDR3 consists of 18 residues. CDR3 loop: CASSQDSRRQASTDTQYF. CDR3 nucleotide sequence: TGTGCCAGCAGCCAAGATTCTAGAAGACAGGCGAGCACAGATACGCAGTATTTT.

The CDR3 spells CASSYTRGHYPAPLHF. The CDR3 DNA sequence: TGTGCCAGCAGTTACACCAGGGGCCACTATCCCGCACCCCTCCACTTT. The V gene is TRBV6-5, the J gene TRBJ1-6, with TRBD1 as a possible D gene (6 bases). The CDR3 loop spans 16 amino acids. Germline V gives CDR1 MNHEY, CDR2 SVGAGI. V was clipped by 2 bases and J by 11 bases, with 19 bases between them.

The genes are TRBV7-6 and TRBJ2-7; TRBD1 is a possible D gene (6 bases). The CDR3 runs to 15 residues. Germline-derived CDR1 and CDR2 are SGHVS and FNYEAQ. Deletions cut 1 base from V and 2 bases from J, with 12 bases between. The CDR3 protein is CASSLEAGEAYEQYF. In nucleotides, the CDR3 is TGTGCCAGCAGCTTAGAGGCAGGGGAAGCCTACGAGCAGTACTTC.

This clonotype was picked up a small number of times. This chain connects TRBV5-4 to TRBJ2-5; 13 nucleotides align to TRBD2. Germline V gene data show CDR1 as SGHNT and CDR2 as YYREEE (reference sequence). The CDR3 runs to 14 residues. V was clipped by 4 bases and J by 5 bases; unmatched bases: 2. The CDR3: CASSVGLAGETQYF. CDR3 sequence (DNA): TGTGCCAGCAGCGTGGGACTAGCGGGGGAGACCCAGTACTTC.

This chain connects TRBV7-9 to TRBJ2-1; D is undetermined. The CDR3 contains 15 residues. Germline V gives CDR1 SEHNR, CDR2 FQNEAQ (reference sequence). The ends were cut back, 3 bases at V and 7 bases at J, with 16 bases in the middle. CDR3 protein: CASSFFGQTVNEQFF. CDR3 nucleotides: TGTGCCAGCAGCTTTTTCGGGCAGACGGTGAATGAGCAGTTCTTC. Filled out from reference TRBV7-9 and TRBJ2-1, the complete variable domain reads DTGVSQNPRHKITKRGQNVTFRCDPISEHNRLYWYRQTLGQGPEFLTYFQNEAQLEKSRLLSDRFSAERPKGSFSTLEIQRTEQGDSAMYLCASSFFGQTVNEQFFGPGTRLTVL.

A few counts support this clonotype. The gene calls are TRBV6-1 and TRBJ2-1; 9 bases are shared with TRBD2. With 6 bases clipped from V and 7 bases from J, the junction kept 7 bases outside the gene matches. CDR1 is MNHNS, CDR2 SASEGT, per germline. This CDR3 has 14 amino acids. CDR3 residues: CASRERGALNEQFF. In DNA form, the CDR3 reads TGTGCCAGCAGGGAGCGGGGGGCTTTAAATGAGCAGTTCTTC.

This clonotype was seen more than once but under ten times. The chain links TRBV5-1 to TRBJ2-1, with 11 bases lining up with TRBD2. V was clipped by 2 bases and J by 6 bases; unmatched bases: 4. CDR1 SGHRS and CDR2 YFSETQ come from the germline V gene. This CDR3 has 15 residues. The CDR3 protein is CASSFGTSGFNEQFF. In DNA form, the CDR3 reads TGCGCCAGCAGCTTCGGGACTAGCGGATTCAATGAGCAGTTCTTC.

Sample share makes this clonotype medium-sized. This chain uses TRBV5-5 with TRBJ1-5, with D perhaps matching TRBD1 (5 bases). Trimming removed 2 bases from V and 9 bases from J, with 18 bases in between. Germline V gene sequence: CDR1 SGHKS, CDR2 YYEKEE (reference sequence). This CDR3 has 15 amino acids. The CDR3 sequence: CASSLYRDSPRPQHF. Written as DNA, the CDR3 is TGTGCCAGCAGCTTATACCGGGACTCCCCCAGGCCCCAGCATTTT.

The chain carries TRBV20-1 and TRBJ2-3; TRBD2 agrees at 12 bases. Germline lookup yields CDR1 DFQATT and CDR2 SNEGSKA (reference sequence). CDR3 size: 17 residues. Germline trimming cut 6 bases from V and 1 base from J; bases unmatched to any gene: 11. CDR3 coding DNA: TGCAGTGCGCCCGCTAGCGGGGGGGCCTTGCGCACAGATACGCAGTATTTT. It is translated as CSAPASGGALRTDTQYF.